This TCR beta chain was captured by sequencing in a study of response to subunit inactivated influenza vaccine. Study-level results: Seasonal influenza vaccination, on each occasion, was suggested by the authors to recruit few new T cells.

This clonotype was observed a few times. Antigen: not known. Using its own MiXCR run on the RT-PCR reads, TCRdb lists one record per CDR3 protein. The sample has about 780,000 distinct CDR3 sequences, around a sixth seen once. Germline CDR1 reads SGHRS; CDR2 reads YFSETQ. The CDR3 is made up of 15 amino acids. The junction had 10 bases not matched to a gene; V was cut back by 3 bases and J by 5 bases. The chain employs TRBV5-1 and TRBJ1-1, with 7 bases aligning to TRBD1. The TCR sequence derives from a man aged 50-59 years who received an inactivated influenza vaccine. This material consisted of PBMCs from blood, taken around 5 days after vaccination. CDR3 sequence (DNA): TGCGCCAGCAGCTCCGGACCCGACAGGGCTACTGAAGCTTTCTTT. This encodes CASSSGPDRATEAFF.